This T cell receptor (beta chain) emerged from a study of cytomegalovirus exposure and HLA in healthy donors. Whole-study results and caveats: Among TCR beta chains, those listed as cytomegalovirus-associated numbered more than 150. A later analysis, which compared TCR beta chains of equal frequency, found the HLA-associated ones more clonally expanded. Associated with HLA alleles at 0.05 false discovery rate in a later analysis were some 16,000 TCR beta sequences.

With respect to this clone: The antigen remains undetermined.

The PCR employed 60 Vbeta primers together with 13 Jbeta primers. In the study's own analysis: In a later analysis, 80 million or so unique TCR beta chains included roughly 11 million shared by two or more donors. Method: immunoSEQ multiplex PCR; TCRdb's copy keeps in-frame clones and lacks some. The V and J calls and clone size come from that table; D and trimming were worked out from the DNA. This table holds some 200,000 clones, about 81% found once. This CDR3 is built from 12 residues. Losses at the gene ends were 6 bases for V and 6 bases for J; bases not matched to a gene: 5. The germline V gene encodes CDR1 MDHEN and CDR2 SYDVKM.

This TCR derives from a woman in her fifties or sixties in good health and CMV-seropositive. This chain links TRBV28 with TRBJ2-7; 7 nucleotides agree with TRBD1. The sequenced material came from PBMCs. This CDR3 reads CASSPNRGEQYF. CDR3 nucleotides: TGTGCCAGCAGCCCAAACAGGGGCGAGCAGTACTTC.